Reported below is one T cell receptor beta chain. What it binds is unknown. Clones were sequenced by immunoSEQ multiplex PCR, and TCRdb holds only the in-frame ones, with some missing. This table holds more than 100,000 clones, 88% found once. The data derive from a study of T cell responses to AZD1222 COVID-19 vaccine. Study background: Second doses that came at about 4 or about 12 weeks were put together. Study-wide results and limits: The number of AZD1222 recipients seropositive at baseline was only five to seven. A mostly white British donor set with more females was recruited, and clonal diversity was possibly underestimated. Across spike, vaccine-associated CD4 TCRs were found, dominant at 160-218 and 743-854.

The material sequenced was peripheral blood, taken on day 0 of AZD1222 vaccination. The clonotype was recovered from an adult in good health.

The chain's CDR3 is CASNAFERTGDSPLHF. The CDR3 nucleotides read TGTGCCAGCAACGCTTTTGAAAGGACAGGAGATTCACCCCTCCACTTT. The chain joins TRBV9 to TRBJ1-6, with 7 positions matching TRBD1. V was clipped by 6 bases and J by 8 bases; unmatched bases: 14. The germline V gene has CDR1 SGDLS and CDR2 YYNGEE. The CDR3 has 16 residues.